In this sample, the clone carrying this TCR beta chain turned up a few times. Its antigen remains unknown. From RNA transcripts, TCR beta CDR3 regions were amplified. With the HTBI primer set, the TCR CDR3 went through a first round of RT-PCR. MiXCR was run by TCRdb on the multiplex PCR reads, yielding one entry per CDR3 protein. Of about 700,000 distinct CDR3 sequences detected, 14% appear once; the ten largest clones hold 9.5% to 13%. The sample comes from a study of T cells in Graves' hyperthyroidism and ophthalmopathy. The study, taken as a whole, reports: By a 13 V-J model, ophthalmopathy was set apart from stable hyperthyroidism. Most thyroid clonotypes expanded above 0.001 were also detected in blood.

Trimming took 3 bases from V and 6 from J, leaving 8 bases between them. The germline V gene encodes CDR1 ENHRY and CDR2 SYGVKD. The CDR3 is 13 amino acids. The study based diagnoses on clinical symptoms, serum thyroxine and TRAb, thyroid ultrasound and orbital computed tomography. Material for sequencing was blood. V and J are TRBV10-3 and TRBJ2-2; D possibly corresponds to TRBD2 (5 bases). The sequence was obtained from a woman younger than 30 with Graves' hyperthyroidism. CDR3: CAISEASPGELFF. The CDR3 nucleotides are TGTGCCATCAGTGAAGCTAGCCCCGGGGAGCTGTTTTTT.